This TCR beta chain was profiled in a study of blood T cell repertoires in COVID-19. Study in general: COVID-19 samples collected from the United States, Italy and Spain covered acute and convalescent phases. In each case, the material was cDNA or gDNA derived from T cells, B-cell-depleted T cells, or PBMCs.

The V segment lost 6 bases and the J segment 5 bases; nucleotides outside the gene matches: 6. This CDR3 has 14 residues. The germline V gene has CDR1 SGHTA and CDR2 FQGNSA. Seattle-derived patients entered the study during active infection and were followed longitudinally. Authors' methods: Reference gene primer amplification gave nucleated cell count estimates. Sequencing was performed with immunoSEQ multiplex PCR; in TCRdb, only in-frame clones are kept and a portion is missing. Clone size and V and J calls were adopted from that table, with D and trimming inferred from the DNA. The sample includes some 70,000 clones, more than 85% of them seen just once.

The sample taken for sequencing was peripheral blood. The chain has TRBV7-2 and TRBJ1-4; 7 positions match TRBD1. The sequence derives from a man aged 40-55 years with COVID-19, enrolled during active disease. CDR3 sequence reads: CASSTGTVNEKLFF. DNA for the CDR3: TGTGCCAGCAGTACCGGGACAGTCAATGAAAAACTGTTTTTT.